This TCR beta chain originates from a study of CD8+ T cells in alopecia areata. Treatment of the sample: oral pan-JAK inhibitor, 5-10 mg twice daily. Extraction and reverse transcription of RNA yielded cDNA as the sequencing template. Here immunoSEQ multiplex PCR was the method, and the copy in TCRdb shows in-frame clones only, minus some. The sample shows 95,000 to 100,000 clones, about 64% of them seen only once. The length of the CDR3 is 12 residues. Trimming stripped 6 bases from V and 1 base from J, with 7 bases between. The germline CDR1 and CDR2 sequences are MNHNS and SASEGT. This TCR was sampled from a human donor with alopecia areata. The rearrangement uses TRBV6-1 and TRBJ2-7; D not certain. Here the sequenced sample was CD8+ T cells sorted from blood, taken at week 4, from a patient treated with tofacitinib. The chain's CDR3 is CASRGISYEQYF. CDR3 coding DNA: TGTGCCAGCAGAGGGATTTCCTACGAGCAGTACTTC.